The T cell receptor (beta chain) described here comes from a study of blood T cell repertoires in COVID-19. For the study at large: The samples span acute and convalescent COVID-19 from the United States, Italy and Spain. PBMCs, B-cell-depleted T cells, or T cells were the source of the cDNA or gDNA that made up the material.

CDR3 length: 15 residues. Germline assignment: CDR1 LNHDA and CDR2 SQIVND (reference sequence). The V and J ends lost 3 bases and 6 bases respectively, with 15 bases between them. The Seattle site enrolled patients during active infection and followed them longitudinally. As processed by the authors: Estimation of nucleated cell counts relied on the amplification of reference gene primers. Generated by immunoSEQ multiplex PCR, the TCRdb table keeps only in-frame clones and is missing some. Clone size and V and J calls were adopted from that table, with D and trimming inferred from the DNA. The sample consists of 150,000 or so clones, roughly nine tenths of them appearing once.

This sequence was found in a man aged 18 to 35 with COVID-19, enrolled during active disease. The material sequenced was peripheral blood. This sequence joins TRBV19 and TRBJ2-1, with D maybe TRBD2 (6 bases). CDR3 in amino acids: CASSIRRERSNEQFF. The CDR3 DNA is TGTGCCAGTAGTATCCGACGGGAGAGAAGCAATGAGCAGTTCTTC.